This T cell receptor beta chain was documented in a study of T cells expressing NK-cell markers. Points from the study as a whole: Dominant NKG2C+ clonotypes in 5 or 6 donors made up about 1.0-7.0% of CD8+ T cells.

Concerning this clonotype: Its antigen remains unknown.

The CDR3 covers 15 residues. Germline values: CDR1 MDHEN, CDR2 SYDVKM. The cDNA for TCR beta came from 5'RACE template switching with UMIs. TCRdb re-called the 5' RACE reads; every CDR3 protein appears as one record, without DNA. The sample features about 160,000 distinct CDR3 sequences, with around 20% in its top ten. The sample was blood T cells: a sorted CD56 or NKG2C T cell subset, CD4+ or CD8+ T cells, or bulk PBMC T cells (not recorded which). The V and J genes are TRBV28 and TRBJ2-3. This sequence was found in a man aged 18-70 years in good health. The chain's CDR3 is CASSPVSNVLDTQYF.